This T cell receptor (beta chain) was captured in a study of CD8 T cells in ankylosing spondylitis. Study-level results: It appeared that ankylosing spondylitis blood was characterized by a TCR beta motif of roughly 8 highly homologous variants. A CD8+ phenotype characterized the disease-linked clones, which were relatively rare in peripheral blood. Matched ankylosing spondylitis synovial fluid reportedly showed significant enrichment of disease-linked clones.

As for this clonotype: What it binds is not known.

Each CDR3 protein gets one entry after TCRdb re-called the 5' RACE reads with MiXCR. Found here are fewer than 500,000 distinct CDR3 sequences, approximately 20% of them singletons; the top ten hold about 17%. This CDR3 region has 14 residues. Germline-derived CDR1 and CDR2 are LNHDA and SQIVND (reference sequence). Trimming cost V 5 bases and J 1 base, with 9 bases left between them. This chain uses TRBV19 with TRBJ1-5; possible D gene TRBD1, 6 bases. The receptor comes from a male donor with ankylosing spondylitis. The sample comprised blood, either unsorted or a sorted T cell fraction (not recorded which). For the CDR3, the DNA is TGTGCCAGTAGTTTCGACAGGAGCAATCAGCCCCAGCATTTT. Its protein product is CASSFDRSNQPQHF.